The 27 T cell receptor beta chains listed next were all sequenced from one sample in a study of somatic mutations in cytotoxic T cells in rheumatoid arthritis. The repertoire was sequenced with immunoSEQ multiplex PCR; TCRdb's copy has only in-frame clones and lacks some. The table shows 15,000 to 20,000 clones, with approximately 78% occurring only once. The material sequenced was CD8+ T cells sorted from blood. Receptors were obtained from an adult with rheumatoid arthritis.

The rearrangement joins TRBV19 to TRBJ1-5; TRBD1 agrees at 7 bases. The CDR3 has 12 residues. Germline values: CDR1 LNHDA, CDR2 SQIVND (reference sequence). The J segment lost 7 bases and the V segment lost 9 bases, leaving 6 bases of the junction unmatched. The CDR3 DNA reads TGTGCCAGCAACAGGGGCGGGCAGCCCCAGCATTTT. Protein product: CASNRGGQPQHF.

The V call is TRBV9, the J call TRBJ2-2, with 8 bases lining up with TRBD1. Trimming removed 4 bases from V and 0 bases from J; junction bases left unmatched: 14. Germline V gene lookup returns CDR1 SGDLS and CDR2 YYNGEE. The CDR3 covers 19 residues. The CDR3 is CASSTRRDRLSANTGELFF. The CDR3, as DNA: TGTGCCAGCAGCACCCGCCGGGACAGGTTATCCGCGAACACCGGGGAGCTGTTTTTT.

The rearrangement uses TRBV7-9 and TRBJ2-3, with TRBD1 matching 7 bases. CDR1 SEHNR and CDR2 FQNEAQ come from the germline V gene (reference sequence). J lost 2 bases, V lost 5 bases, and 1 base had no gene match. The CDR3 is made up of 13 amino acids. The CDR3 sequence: CASSQGVTDTQYF. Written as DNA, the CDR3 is TGTGCCAGCAGCCAGGGGGTCACAGATACGCAGTATTTT. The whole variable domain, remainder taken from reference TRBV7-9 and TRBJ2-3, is DTGVSQNPRHKITKRGQNVTFRCDPISEHNRLYWYRQTLGQGPEFLTYFQNEAQLEKSRLLSDRFSAERPKGSFSTLEIQRTEQGDSAMYLCASSQGVTDTQYFGPGTRLTVL.

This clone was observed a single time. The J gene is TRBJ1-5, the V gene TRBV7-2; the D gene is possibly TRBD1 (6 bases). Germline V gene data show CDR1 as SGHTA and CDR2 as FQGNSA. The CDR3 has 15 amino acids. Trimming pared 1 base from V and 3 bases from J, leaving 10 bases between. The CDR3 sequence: CASSLDRQDNQPQHF. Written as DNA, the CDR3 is TGTGCCAGCAGCTTAGATCGACAGGACAATCAGCCCCAGCATTTT.

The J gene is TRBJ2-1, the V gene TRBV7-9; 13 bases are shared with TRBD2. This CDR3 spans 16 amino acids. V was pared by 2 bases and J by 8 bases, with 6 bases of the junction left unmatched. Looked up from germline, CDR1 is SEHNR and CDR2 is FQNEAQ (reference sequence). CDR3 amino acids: CASSLIWTSGGDEQFF. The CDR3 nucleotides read TGTGCCAGCAGCTTAATCTGGACTAGCGGGGGCGATGAGCAGTTCTTC.

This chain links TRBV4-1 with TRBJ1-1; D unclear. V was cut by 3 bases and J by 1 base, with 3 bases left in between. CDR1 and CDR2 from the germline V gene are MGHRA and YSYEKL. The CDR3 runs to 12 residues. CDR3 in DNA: TGCGCCAGCAGCCAGAAGAACACTGAAGCTTTCTTT. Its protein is CASSQKNTEAFF.

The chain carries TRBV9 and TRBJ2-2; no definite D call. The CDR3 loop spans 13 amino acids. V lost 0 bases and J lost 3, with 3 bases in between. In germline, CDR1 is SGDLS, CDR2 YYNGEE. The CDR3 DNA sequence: TGTGCCAGCAGCGTAGGGGACACCGGGGAGCTGTTTTTT. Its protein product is CASSVGDTGELFF.

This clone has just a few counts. The CDR3 sequence: CASSYGRGQPQHF. The CDR3 bases are TGTGCCAGCAGTTACGGTAGGGGTCAGCCCCAGCATTTT. The chain links TRBV6-6 to TRBJ1-5; D perhaps matches TRBD1 (5 bases). The CDR3 is 13 amino acids. Germline V lookup: CDR1 MNHNY, CDR2 SVGAGI (reference sequence). V lost 2 bases, J lost 6 bases, and 8 bases lay in between.

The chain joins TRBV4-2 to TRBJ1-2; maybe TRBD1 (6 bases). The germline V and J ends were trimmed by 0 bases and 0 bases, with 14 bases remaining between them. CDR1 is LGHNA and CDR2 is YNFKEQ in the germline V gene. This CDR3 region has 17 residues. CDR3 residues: CASSQEDGGPANYGYTF. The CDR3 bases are TGTGCCAGCAGCCAAGAAGATGGGGGCCCCGCTAACTATGGCTACACCTTC.

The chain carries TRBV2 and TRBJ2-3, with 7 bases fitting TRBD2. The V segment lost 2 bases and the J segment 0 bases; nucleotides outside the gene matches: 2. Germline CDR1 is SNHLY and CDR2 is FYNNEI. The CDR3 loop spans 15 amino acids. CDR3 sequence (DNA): TGTGCCAGCAGTGAATGGGACTATAGCACAGATACGCAGTATTTT. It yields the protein CASSEWDYSTDTQYF.

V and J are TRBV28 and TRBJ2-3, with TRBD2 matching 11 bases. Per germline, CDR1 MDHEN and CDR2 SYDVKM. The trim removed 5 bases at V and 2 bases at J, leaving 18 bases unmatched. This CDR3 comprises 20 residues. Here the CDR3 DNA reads TGTGCCAGCAGTGGGGGGACAGTTTTTTTAGCGGGGGGGACCACAGATACGCAGTATTTT. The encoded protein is CASSGGTVFLAGGTTDTQYF.

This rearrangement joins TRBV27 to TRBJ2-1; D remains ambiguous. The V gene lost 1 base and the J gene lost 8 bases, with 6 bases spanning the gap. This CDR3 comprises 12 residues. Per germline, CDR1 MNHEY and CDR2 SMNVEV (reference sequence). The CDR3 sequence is CASSLFGDEQFF. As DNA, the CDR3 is TGTGCCAGCAGTTTATTCGGAGATGAGCAGTTCTTC.

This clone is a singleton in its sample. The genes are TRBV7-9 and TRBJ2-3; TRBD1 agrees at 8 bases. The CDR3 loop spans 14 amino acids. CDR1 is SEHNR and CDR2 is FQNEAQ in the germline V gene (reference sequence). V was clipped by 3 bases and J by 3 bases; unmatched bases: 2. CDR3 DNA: TGTGCCAGCAGCTTTCAGGGGGCGACAGATACGCAGTATTTT. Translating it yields CASSFQGATDTQYF.

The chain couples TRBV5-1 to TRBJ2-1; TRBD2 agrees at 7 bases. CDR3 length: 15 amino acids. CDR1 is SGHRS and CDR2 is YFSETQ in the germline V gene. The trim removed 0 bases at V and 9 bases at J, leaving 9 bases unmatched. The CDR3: CASSLAGGTYSEQFF. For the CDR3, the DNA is TGCGCCAGCAGCTTGGCGGGGGGAACCTACTCTGAGCAGTTCTTC.

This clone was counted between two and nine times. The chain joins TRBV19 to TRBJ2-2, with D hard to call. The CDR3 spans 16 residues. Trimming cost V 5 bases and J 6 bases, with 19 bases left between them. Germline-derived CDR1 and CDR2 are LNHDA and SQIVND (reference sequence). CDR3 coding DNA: TGTGCCAGTAGTCTGGGGTTAAGTGGTAGGGCCGGGGAGCTGTTTTTT. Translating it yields CASSLGLSGRAGELFF.

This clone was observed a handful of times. The CDR3 nucleotides are TGTGCCAGCAGACTCGCAAGAGCCTCGGCTAGCGAGCAGTTCTTC. Its protein product is CASRLARASASEQFF. The gene calls are TRBV5-6 and TRBJ2-1, with a possible D match to TRBD2 (5 bases). The CDR3 has 15 residues. Germline lookup yields CDR1 SGHDT and CDR2 YYEEEE. Deletions cut 5 bases from V and 10 bases from J, with 22 bases between.

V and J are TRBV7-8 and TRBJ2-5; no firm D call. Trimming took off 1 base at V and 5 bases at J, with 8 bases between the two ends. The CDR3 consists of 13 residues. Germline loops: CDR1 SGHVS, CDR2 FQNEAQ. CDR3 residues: CASSLVLHETQYF. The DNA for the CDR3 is TGTGCCAGCAGCTTAGTCCTTCACGAGACCCAGTACTTC.

The CDR3 is CASSSRDNTGELFF. The CDR3 DNA reads as TGTGCCAGCAGCTCCCGGGACAATACCGGGGAGCTGTTTTTT. The genes are TRBV5-5 and TRBJ2-2; D is possibly TRBD1 (6 bases). The V and J ends lost 3 bases and 5 bases respectively, with 11 bases between them. CDR1 SGHKS and CDR2 YYEKEE come from the germline V gene (reference sequence). The CDR3 covers 14 residues. The complete variable domain, with remaining parts taken from reference TRBV5-5 and TRBJ2-2, reads DAGVTQSPTHLIKTRGQQVTLRCSPISGHKSVSWYQQVLGQGPQFIFQYYEKEERGRGNFPDRFSARQFPNYSSELNVNALLLGDSALYLCASSSRDNTGELFFGEGSRLTVL.

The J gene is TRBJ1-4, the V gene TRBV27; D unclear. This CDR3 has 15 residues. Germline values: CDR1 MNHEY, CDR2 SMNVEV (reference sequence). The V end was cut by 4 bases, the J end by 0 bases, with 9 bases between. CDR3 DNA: TGTGCCAGCAGTTACCTAAGTGCAACTAATGAAAAACTGTTTTTT. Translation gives CASSYLSATNEKLFF.

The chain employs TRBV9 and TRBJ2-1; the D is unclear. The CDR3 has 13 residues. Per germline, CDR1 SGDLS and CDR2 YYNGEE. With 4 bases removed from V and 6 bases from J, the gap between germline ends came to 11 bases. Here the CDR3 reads CASSPPYSNEQFF. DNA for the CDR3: TGTGCCAGCAGCCCGCCTTATTCCAATGAGCAGTTCTTC.

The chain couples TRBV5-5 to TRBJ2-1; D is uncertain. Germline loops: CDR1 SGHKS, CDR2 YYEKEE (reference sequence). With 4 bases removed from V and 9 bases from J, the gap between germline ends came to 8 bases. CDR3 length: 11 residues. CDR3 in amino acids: CASSPYLEQFF. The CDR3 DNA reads TGTGCCAGCAGCCCCTATCTTGAGCAGTTCTTC.

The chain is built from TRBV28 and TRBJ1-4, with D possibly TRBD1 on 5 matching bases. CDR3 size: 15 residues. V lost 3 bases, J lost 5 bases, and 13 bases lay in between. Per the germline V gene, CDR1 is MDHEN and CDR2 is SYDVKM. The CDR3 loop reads CASSFGTFKNEKLFF. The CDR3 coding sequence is TGTGCCAGCAGTTTTGGGACCTTCAAAAATGAAAAACTGTTTTTT.

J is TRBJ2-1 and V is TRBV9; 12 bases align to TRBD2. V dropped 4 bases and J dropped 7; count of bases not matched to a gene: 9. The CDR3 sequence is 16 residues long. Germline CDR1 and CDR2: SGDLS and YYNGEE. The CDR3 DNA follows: TGTGCCAGCAGCCAACCGACTAGCGGGGGCGGGAATGAGCAGTTCTTC. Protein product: CASSQPTSGGGNEQFF.

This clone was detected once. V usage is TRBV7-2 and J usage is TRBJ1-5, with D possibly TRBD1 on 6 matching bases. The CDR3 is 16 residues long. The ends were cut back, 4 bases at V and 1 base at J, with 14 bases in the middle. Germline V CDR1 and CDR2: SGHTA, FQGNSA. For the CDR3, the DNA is TGTGCCAGCAGCTCAAGGGGGTTTACGAGCAATCAGCCCCAGCATTTT. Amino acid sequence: CASSSRGFTSNQPQHF. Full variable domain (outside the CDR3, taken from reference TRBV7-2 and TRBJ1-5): GAGVSQSPSNKVTEKGKDVELRCDPISGHTALYWYRQSLGQGLEFLIYFQGNSAPDKSGLPSDRFSAERTGGSVSTLTIQRTQQEDSAVYLCASSSRGFTSNQPQHFGDGTRLSIL.

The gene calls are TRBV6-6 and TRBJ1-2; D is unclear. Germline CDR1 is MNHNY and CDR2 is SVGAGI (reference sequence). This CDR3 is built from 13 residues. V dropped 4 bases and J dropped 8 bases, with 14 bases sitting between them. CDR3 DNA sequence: TGTGCCAGCAGTTCTGGGAGGGTCTACGGCTACACCTTC. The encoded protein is CASSSGRVYGYTF.

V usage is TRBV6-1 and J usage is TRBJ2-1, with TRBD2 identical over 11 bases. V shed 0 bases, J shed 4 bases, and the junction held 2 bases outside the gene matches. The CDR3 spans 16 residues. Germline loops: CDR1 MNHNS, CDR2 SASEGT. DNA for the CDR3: TGTGCCAGCAGTGAAGCCACTAGCGGGAGATACAATGAGCAGTTCTTC. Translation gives CASSEATSGRYNEQFF.

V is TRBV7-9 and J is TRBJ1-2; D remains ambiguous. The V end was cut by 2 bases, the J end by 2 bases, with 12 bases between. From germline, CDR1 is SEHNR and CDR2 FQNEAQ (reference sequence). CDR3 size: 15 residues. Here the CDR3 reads CASSLLGGNNYGYTF. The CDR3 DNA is TGTGCCAGCAGCTTACTTGGAGGGAACAACTATGGCTACACCTTC.